This T cell receptor beta chain is drawn from a study of blood T cell repertoires in COVID-19. Looking at the study overall: Acute and convalescent COVID-19 samples came from the United States, Italy and Spain.

This clone was seen only once. Under the authors' procedure: Scientists estimated how many nucleated cells there were by amplifying reference gene primers. The assay was immunoSEQ multiplex PCR, and TCRdb's table has in-frame clones only and misses some. V and J calls and clone size are copied from that table; D and trimming were computed from the DNA. The table records about 330,000 clones, roughly 87% of them present only once. The germline V gene encodes CDR1 LGHDT and CDR2 YNNKEL (reference sequence). This CDR3 contains 15 residues. Trimming cost V 1 base and J 9 bases, with 15 bases left between them.

Sequencing input: PBMCs or T cells enriched from blood (not recorded which). The TCR sequence derives from a woman younger than 45 who had recovered from COVID-19. The chain combines TRBV3-1 (or the pseudogene TRBV3-2) with TRBJ2-2; a weak D match, TRBD1 (5 bases). CDR3 in DNA: TGTGCCAGCAGCCAAGCGTTTTGGGGCGCGAGGGAGCTGTTTTTT. Translating gives CASSQAFWGARELFF.